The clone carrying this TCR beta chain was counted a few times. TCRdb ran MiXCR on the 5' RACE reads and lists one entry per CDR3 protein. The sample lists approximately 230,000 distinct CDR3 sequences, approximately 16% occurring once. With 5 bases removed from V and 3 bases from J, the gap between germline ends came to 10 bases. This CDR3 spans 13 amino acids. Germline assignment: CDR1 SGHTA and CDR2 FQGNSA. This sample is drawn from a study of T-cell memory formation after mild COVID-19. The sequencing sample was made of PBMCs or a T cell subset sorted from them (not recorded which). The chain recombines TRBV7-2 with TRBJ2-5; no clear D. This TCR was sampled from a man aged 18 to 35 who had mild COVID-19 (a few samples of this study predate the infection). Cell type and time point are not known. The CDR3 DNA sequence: TGTGCCAGCAGCGGGAATAGGGAAGAGACCCAGTACTTC. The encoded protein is CASSGNREETQYF.